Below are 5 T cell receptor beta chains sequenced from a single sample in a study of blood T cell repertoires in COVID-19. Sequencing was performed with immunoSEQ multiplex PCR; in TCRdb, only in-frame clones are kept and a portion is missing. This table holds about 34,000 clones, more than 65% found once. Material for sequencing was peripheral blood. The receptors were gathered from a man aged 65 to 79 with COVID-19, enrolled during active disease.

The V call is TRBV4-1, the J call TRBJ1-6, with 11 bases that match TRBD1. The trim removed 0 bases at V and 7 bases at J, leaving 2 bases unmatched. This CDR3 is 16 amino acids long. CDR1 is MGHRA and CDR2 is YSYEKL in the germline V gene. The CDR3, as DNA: TGCGCCAGCAGCCAAGATGGGACAGGGGGGAATTCACCCCTCCACTTT. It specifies CASSQDGTGGNSPLHF.

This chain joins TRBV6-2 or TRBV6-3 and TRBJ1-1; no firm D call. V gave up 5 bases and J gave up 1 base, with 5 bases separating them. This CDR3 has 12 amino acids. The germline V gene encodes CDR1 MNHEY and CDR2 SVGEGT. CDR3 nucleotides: TGTGCCAGCAGTACAAGGAACACTGAAGCTTTCTTT. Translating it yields CASSTRNTEAFF.

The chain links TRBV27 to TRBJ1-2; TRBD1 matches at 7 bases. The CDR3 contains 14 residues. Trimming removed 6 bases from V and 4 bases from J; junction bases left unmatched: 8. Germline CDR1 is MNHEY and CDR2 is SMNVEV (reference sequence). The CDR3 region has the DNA TGTGCCAGCAGACCTTGGGACAGACTCTATGGCTACACCTTC. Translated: CASRPWDRLYGYTF.

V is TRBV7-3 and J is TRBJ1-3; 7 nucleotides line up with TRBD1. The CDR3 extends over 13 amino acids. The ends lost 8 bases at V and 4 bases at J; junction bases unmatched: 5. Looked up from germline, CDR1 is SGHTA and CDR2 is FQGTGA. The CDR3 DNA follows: TGTGCCAGCGCGACAGGGCCCGGAAACACCATATATTTT. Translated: CASATGPGNTIYF.

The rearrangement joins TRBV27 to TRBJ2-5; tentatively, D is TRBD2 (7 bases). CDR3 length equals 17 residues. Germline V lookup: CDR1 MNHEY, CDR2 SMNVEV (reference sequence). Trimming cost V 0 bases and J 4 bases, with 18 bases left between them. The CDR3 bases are TGTGCCAGCAGTTTATCGGTCGGGGGGCGAGGTTCAGAGACCCAGTACTTC. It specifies CASSLSVGGRGSETQYF.